This T cell receptor beta chain was identified during a study of immune evolution from preneoplasia to lung adenocarcinoma. Study observations and caveats: From normal lung to invasive adenocarcinoma, top clone frequencies appeared to decrease.

Histologic diagnosis was independently verified by two lung pathologists. The table lists this clone with a few counts. No antigen is known for it. Measured with immunoSEQ multiplex PCR; TCRdb has only the in-frame clones, and not every one. This table holds roughly 8,300 clones, approximately 83% found once. Trimming removed 5 bases from V and 6 bases from J, with 5 bases in between. The CDR3 sequence is 11 residues long. Per the germline V gene, CDR1 is SNHLY and CDR2 is FYNNEI. Sequencing was carried out using FFPE invasive lung adenocarcinoma tissue. This TCR was recovered from a person aged 50-70 years with lung adenocarcinoma. This rearrangement joins TRBV2 to TRBJ2-1; D is uncertain. CDR3 sequence: CASSLGNEQFF. The CDR3 region has the DNA TGTGCCAGCAGTCTAGGCAATGAGCAGTTCTTC.